Included here is one T cell receptor beta chain sequence, with context. In its sample, this clone was seen once. Which antigen it targets is not known. The input lacks base qualities; no much larger clone sits a single base away. TCRbeta CDR3 regions were amplified from genomic DNA using the immunoSEQ Assay, a bias-controlled multiplex PCR. As for how the authors treated the data: The number of nucleated cells in each sample was estimated by amplification of reference gene primers within the assay. To quantify the absolute abundance of each unique TCRbeta CDR3 rearrangement, sequence reads were collapsed and filtered. For each sample, productive Simpson clonality was calculated as the square root of Simpson's diversity index over productive rearrangements. Entries here come from immuneACCESS through TCRdb and include only in-frame sequences with V and J called. Some clones fail to appear in such tables; in the studies checked, an unresolved V gene covers under half of the shortfall, and the cause of the remainder is unknown. V and J calls and clone size follow that table, whereas D and trimming were derived from the DNA. This sample lists about 430,000 clones; 88% were detected once. The ten most abundant clones make up about 1.4% of the sample.

From the germline V gene, CDR1 is SGHVS and CDR2 is FNYEAQ. V loses 3 bases at its end and J loses 2 bases; junction bases beyond the gene matches: 7. Taken from cysteine to phenylalanine, the CDR3 has 18 residues. Of the read, only the CDR3 DNA is kept; its 54 bases are in frame from base 1. The data were obtained in a study of blood T cell repertoires in COVID-19 (dated by TCRdb to the early 2020s). Describing the broader study: Samples covering the acute and convalescent phases of COVID-19 were provided by collaborators in the United States, Italy and Spain. A freely available public database, intended as a resource for researchers studying the immune response to SARS-CoV-2, is where the repertoires were released. HLA class I and class II types, where available, came from metadata supplied by the sample provider rather than from assay-based typing. The material from the prospective study consisted of cDNA or gDNA derived from T cells, B-cell-depleted T cells, or PBMCs. Samples were obtained from the ongoing ImmuneRACE study (first 160 participants) and from about 1,300 subjects provided by 6 global collaborators. Subjects who had been exposed to COVID-19, were actively infected with it, or had recovered from it provided the deeply sampled blood TCRbeta repertoires that made up the dataset. A de-identified subject ID, COVID-19 status, age in years and sex were almost always included in the sample metadata.

Participants in the prospective study were aged roughly 18 to 100 years, lived in more than 20 United States geographic areas, and enrolled through a virtual design. Cohort assignment in the prospective study relied on participant-reported clinical history from a screening survey and a study questionnaire. Exposed participants had been in contact with someone with a PCR-confirmed or clinician-diagnosed COVID-19 case within 2 weeks of study entry. Each participant in the prospective study had whole blood, serum and a nasopharyngeal or oropharyngeal swab collected by mobile phlebotomists. Participants in the prospective study had the option to provide additional blood draws and questionnaires over a roughly 2-month period. Before DNA extraction, prospective study blood samples were shipped either frozen or at room temperature. Overall study outcomes, separate from this receptor: The quantity of clinical and demographic metadata differed by source and by participant and was supplied without curation.

This TCR derives from a woman between 18 and 30 years old who had been exposed to COVID-19. Sequences were obtained from PBMCs or T cells enriched from blood (not recorded which). The sequence joins TRBV7-6 to TRBJ2-2; TRBD2 aligns with 12 central bases. The DNA reads TGTGCCAGCAGCTTCCGACTAGCGGGAGATTTTAACACCGGGGAGCTGTTTTTT. Protein translation: CASSFRLAGDFNTGELFF.